This entry features one TCR beta chain sequence. Its antigen is unknown. Other DNA sequences within the sample encode an identical CDR3. CDR3 size: 15 residues. Unmatched junction bases numbered 1, after V lost 1 base and J lost 0 bases. CDR1 is SGHTA, CDR2 FQGNSA, per germline. These data belong to a study of shared clonotypes between healthy human individuals. The protocol was immunoSEQ multiplex PCR, while the TCRdb copy is restricted to in-frame clones and leaves out a portion. The table lists 2,500,000 or so clones, more than 80% of them singletons, with around 0.14% in the top ten. Study-wide results and limits: Non-shared clonotypes were found to have lower generation probabilities than the clonotypes that were shared by all four of the sorted-subset donors. The genetic and exposure-history diversity represented was limited by few donors. Clonotype sharing among donors likely depends on sequencing depth. Naive CD4 clonotype sharing across several donors was approximately 5%.

The sequencing input was naive CD4+ T cells sorted from blood. Subset meaning: CD45RA+ positively selected. The source of this sequence is a man aged 18 to 29 in good health. The chain links TRBV7-2 to TRBJ2-5; 8 bases match TRBD1. This chain's CDR3 is CASSLGQGYQETQYF. Written as DNA, the CDR3 is TGTGCCAGCAGCTTAGGACAGGGGTACCAAGAGACCCAGTACTTC. The complete variable domain, with remaining parts taken from reference TRBV7-2 and TRBJ2-5, reads GAGVSQSPSNKVTEKGKDVELRCDPISGHTALYWYRQSLGQGLEFLIYFQGNSAPDKSGLPSDRFSAERTGGSVSTLTIQRTQQEDSAVYLCASSLGQGYQETQYFGPGTRLLVL.